The clone carrying this T cell receptor (beta chain) was recorded many times. Its antigen is undetermined. Each CDR3 protein gets one entry after TCRdb re-called the 5' RACE reads with MiXCR. The data show roughly 36,000 distinct CDR3 sequences, 3.2% seen once. The data stem from a study of neurological immune-mediated disorders. Study-wide results and caveats: CDR3 amino acid sequences found in expanded clones were never shared across subjects, suggesting private repertoires in all groups.

Sample time point: longitudinal time-point 1 (baseline). Unsorted libraries were generated from 2 million PBMCs. These cells had been stored in RNAlater at -80 C. The sequence was obtained from a woman aged 60-75 years with multiple sclerosis. The material sequenced was PBMCs.

The CDR3 nucleotides are TGCGCCAGCAGCTTGGATGGAGGCTTGAACACTGAAGCTTTCTTT. Encoded protein: CASSLDGGLNTEAFF. V is TRBV5-1 and J is TRBJ1-1; D unresolved. CDR1 and CDR2 from the germline V gene are SGHRS and YFSETQ. The ends were cut back, 0 bases at V and 0 bases at J, with 9 bases in the middle. The CDR3 contains 15 residues.